Here is one T cell receptor (beta chain) with its context. This specimen comes from a study of blood T cell repertoires in COVID-19. The overall study: Samples of COVID-19 (acute and convalescent) were obtained from the United States, Italy and Spain. T cells, B-cell-depleted T cells, or PBMCs provided the cDNA or gDNA that served as material.

Seattle patients were enrolled during active infection and followed longitudinally. Under the authors' procedure: Amplification from reference gene primers served as the basis for estimated nucleated cell counts. Assay used: immunoSEQ multiplex PCR; TCRdb lists only in-frame clones, some missing. D and trimming come from the DNA, and the V and J calls and clone size come from that table. The data hold under 250,000 clones, with approximately 85% observed a single time. The receptor's source is a woman aged 80 or over with COVID-19, enrolled during active disease. The sample was peripheral blood.

This chain's CDR3 is CASSTTQGVTGNTIYF. CDR3 in DNA: TGTGCCAGTAGTACAACCCAGGGGGTTACTGGAAACACCATATATTTT. The chain links TRBV19 to TRBJ1-3, with TRBD1 identical over 7 bases. After removal of 4 bases from V and 2 bases from J, the junction contained 8 bases not matched to a gene. The CDR3 extends over 16 amino acids. Germline CDR1 LNHDA, CDR2 SQIVND (reference sequence).